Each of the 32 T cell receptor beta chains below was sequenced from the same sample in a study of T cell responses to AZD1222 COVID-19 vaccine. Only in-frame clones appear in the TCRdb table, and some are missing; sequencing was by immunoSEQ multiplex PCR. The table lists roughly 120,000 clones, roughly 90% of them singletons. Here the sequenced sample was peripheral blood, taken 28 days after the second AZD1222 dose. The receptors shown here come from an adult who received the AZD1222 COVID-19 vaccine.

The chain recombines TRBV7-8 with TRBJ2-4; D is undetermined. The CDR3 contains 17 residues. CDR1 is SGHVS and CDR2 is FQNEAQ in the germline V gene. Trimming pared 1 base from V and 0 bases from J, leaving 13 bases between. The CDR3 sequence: CASSLGPRIVAKNIQYF. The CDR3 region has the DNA TGTGCCAGCAGCTTAGGTCCTCGAATCGTAGCCAAAAACATTCAGTACTTC.

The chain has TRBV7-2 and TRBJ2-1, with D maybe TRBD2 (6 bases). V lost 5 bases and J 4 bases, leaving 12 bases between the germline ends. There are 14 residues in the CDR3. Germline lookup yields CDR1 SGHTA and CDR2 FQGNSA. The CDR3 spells CASSPGTLYNEQFF. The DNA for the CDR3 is TGTGCCAGCAGCCCGGGGACTCTGTACAATGAGCAGTTCTTC. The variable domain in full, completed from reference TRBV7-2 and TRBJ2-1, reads GAGVSQSPSNKVTEKGKDVELRCDPISGHTALYWYRQSLGQGLEFLIYFQGNSAPDKSGLPSDRFSAERTGGSVSTLTIQRTQQEDSAVYLCASSPGTLYNEQFFGPGTRLTVL.

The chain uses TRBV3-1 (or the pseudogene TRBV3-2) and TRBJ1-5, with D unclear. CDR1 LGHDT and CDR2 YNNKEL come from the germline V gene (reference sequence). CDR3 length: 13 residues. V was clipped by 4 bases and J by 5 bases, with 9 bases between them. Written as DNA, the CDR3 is TGTGCCAGCAGCCCGTTCGGGGATCAGCCCCAGCATTTT. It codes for CASSPFGDQPQHF.

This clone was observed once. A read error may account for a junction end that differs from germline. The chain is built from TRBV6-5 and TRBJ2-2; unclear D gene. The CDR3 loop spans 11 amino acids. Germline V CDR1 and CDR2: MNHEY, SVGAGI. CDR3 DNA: TGTACCAGCAGTACAACCGGGGAGCTGTTTTTT. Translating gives CTSSTTGELFF.

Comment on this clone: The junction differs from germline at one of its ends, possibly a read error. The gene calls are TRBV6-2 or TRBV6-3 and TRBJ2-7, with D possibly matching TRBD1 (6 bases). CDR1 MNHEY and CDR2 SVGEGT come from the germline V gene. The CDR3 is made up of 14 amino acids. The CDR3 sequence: CASSHSTGFVEQYF. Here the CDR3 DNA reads TGTGCCAGCAGTCACTCGACAGGTTTCGTCGAGCAGTACTTC.

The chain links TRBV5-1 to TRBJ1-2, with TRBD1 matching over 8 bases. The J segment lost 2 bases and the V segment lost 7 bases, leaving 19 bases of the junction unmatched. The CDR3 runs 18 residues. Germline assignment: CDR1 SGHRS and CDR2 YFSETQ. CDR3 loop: CASRRGGDRITPNYGYTF. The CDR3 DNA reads TGCGCCAGCCGCAGGGGGGGGGACAGGATAACCCCCAACTATGGCTACACCTTC.

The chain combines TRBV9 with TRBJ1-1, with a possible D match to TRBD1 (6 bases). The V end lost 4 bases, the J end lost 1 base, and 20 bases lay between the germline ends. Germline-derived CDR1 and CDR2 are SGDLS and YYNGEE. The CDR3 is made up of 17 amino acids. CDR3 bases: TGTGCCAGCAGCCCCCGGGGGGGGACAATGGAGAACACTGAAGCTTTCTTT. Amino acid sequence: CASSPRGGTMENTEAFF.

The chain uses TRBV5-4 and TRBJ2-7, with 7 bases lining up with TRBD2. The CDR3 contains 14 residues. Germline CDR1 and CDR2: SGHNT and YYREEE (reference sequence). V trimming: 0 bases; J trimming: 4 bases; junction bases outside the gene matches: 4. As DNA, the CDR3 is TGTGCCAGCAGCTTGGTTGGCGGGAGATACGAGCAGTACTTC. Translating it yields CASSLVGGRYEQYF.

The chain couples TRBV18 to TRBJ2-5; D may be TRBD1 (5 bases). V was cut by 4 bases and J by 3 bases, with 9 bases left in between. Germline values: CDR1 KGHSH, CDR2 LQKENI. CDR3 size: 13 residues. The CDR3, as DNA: TGTGCCAGCTCACTGACAGAGAAAGAGACCCAGTACTTC. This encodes CASSLTEKETQYF.

In DNA form, the CDR3 reads TGCGCCAGCAGCCCCGGGACAGGGGGACGCAATGAGCAGTTCTTC. Translation: CASSPGTGGRNEQFF. The genes are TRBV5-1 and TRBJ2-1; TRBD1 agrees at 11 bases. Germline-derived CDR1 and CDR2 are SGHRS and YFSETQ. V shed 4 bases and J 6 bases; nucleotides not matched to a gene: 6. CDR3 size: 15 residues.

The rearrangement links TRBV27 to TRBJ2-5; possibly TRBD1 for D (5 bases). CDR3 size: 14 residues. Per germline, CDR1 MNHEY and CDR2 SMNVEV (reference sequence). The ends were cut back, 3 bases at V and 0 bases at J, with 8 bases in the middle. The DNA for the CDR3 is TGTGCCAGCAGTTTGGGGCAGAACCAAGAGACCCAGTACTTC. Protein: CASSLGQNQETQYF.

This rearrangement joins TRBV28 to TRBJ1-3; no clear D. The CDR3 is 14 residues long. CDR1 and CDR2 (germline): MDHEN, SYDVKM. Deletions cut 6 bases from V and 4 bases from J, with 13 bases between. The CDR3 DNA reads TGTGCCAGCAGACTAAAGGGATTCGGAAACACCATATATTTT. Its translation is CASRLKGFGNTIYF.

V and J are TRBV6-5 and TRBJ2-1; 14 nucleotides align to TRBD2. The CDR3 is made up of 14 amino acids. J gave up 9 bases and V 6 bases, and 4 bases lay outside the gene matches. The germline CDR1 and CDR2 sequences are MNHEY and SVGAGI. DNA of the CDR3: TGTGCCAGCAGGGGGACTAGCGGGAGAGGTGAGCAGTTCTTC. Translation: CASRGTSGRGEQFF.

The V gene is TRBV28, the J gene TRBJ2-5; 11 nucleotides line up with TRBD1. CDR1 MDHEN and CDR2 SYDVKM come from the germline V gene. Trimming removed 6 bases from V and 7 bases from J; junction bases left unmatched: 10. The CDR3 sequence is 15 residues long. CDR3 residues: CASSLGQGERGTQYF. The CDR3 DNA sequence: TGTGCCAGCAGCTTGGGACAGGGGGAGAGAGGGACCCAGTACTTC. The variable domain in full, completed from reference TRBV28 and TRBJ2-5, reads DVKVTQSSRYLVKRTGEKVFLECVQDMDHENMFWYRQDPGLGLRLIYFSYDVKMKEKGDIPEGYSVSREKKERFSLILESASTNQTSMYLCASSLGQGERGTQYFGPGTRLLVL.

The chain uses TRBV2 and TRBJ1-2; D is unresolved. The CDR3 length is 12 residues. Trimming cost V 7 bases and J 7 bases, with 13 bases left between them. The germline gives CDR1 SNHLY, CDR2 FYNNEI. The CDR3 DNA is TGTGCCAGCATCCCCCGCCGGGTTGGCTACACCTTC. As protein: CASIPRRVGYTF.

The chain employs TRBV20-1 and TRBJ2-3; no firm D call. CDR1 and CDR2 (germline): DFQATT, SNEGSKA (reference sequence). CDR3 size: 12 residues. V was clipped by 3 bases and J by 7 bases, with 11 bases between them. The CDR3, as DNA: TGCAGTGCTAGTAACAGAACCTATACGCAGTATTTT. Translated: CSASNRTYTQYF.

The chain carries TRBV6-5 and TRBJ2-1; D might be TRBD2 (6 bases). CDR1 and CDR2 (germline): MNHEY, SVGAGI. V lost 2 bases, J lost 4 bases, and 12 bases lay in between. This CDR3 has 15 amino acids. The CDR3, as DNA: TGTGCCAGCAGTTACGACGGGGGAGCGTACAATGAGCAGTTCTTC. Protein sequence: CASSYDGGAYNEQFF.

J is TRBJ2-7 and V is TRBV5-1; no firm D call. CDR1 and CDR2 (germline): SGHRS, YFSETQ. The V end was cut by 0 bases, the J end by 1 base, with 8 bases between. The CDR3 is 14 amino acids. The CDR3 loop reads CASSLGGRSYEQYF. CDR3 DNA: TGCGCCAGCAGCTTGGGAGGCAGGTCCTACGAGCAGTACTTC. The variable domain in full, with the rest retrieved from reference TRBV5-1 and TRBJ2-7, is KAGVTQTPRYLIKTRGQQVTLSCSPISGHRSVSWYQQTPGQGLQFLFEYFSETQRNKGNFPGRFSGRQFSNSRSEMNVSTLELGDSALYLCASSLGGRSYEQYFGPGTRLTVT.

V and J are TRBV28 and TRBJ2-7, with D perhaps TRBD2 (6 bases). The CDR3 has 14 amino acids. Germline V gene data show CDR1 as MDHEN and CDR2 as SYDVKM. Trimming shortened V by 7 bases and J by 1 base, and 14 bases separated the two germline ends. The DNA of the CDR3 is TGTGCCAGCACCTTGACGGGGGAGTCCTACGAGCAGTACTTC. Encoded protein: CASTLTGESYEQYF.

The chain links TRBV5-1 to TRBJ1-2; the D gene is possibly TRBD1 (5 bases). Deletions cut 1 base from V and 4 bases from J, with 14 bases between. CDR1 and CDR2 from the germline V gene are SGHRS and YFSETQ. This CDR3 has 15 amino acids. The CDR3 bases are TGCGCCAGCAGCTTGACAGGCCCTGAGAGCTATGGCTACACCTTC. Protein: CASSLTGPESYGYTF. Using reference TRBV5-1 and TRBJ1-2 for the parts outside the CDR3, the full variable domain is KAGVTQTPRYLIKTRGQQVTLSCSPISGHRSVSWYQQTPGQGLQFLFEYFSETQRNKGNFPGRFSGRQFSNSRSEMNVSTLELGDSALYLCASSLTGPESYGYTFGSGTRLTVV.

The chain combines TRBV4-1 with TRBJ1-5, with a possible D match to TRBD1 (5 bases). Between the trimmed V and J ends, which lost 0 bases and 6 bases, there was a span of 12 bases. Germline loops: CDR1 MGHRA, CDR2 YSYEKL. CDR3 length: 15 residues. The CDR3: CASSQDRVAGQPQHF. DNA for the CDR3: TGCGCCAGCAGCCAAGACAGGGTTGCGGGTCAGCCCCAGCATTTT.

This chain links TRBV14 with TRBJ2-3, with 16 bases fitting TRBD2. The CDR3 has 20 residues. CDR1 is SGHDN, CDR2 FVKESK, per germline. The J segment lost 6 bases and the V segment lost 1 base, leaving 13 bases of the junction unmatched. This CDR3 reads CASSQAPGTSGRALRDTQYF. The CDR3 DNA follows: TGTGCCAGCAGCCAAGCCCCTGGGACTAGCGGGAGGGCCCTCCGGGATACGCAGTATTTT.

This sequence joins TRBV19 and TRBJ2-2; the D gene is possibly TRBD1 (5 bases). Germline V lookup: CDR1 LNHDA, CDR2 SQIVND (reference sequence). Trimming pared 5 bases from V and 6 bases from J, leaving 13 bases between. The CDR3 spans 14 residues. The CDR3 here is CASSEQGGAGELFF. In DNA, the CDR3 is TGTGCCAGTAGTGAGCAGGGTGGAGCCGGGGAGCTGTTTTTT.

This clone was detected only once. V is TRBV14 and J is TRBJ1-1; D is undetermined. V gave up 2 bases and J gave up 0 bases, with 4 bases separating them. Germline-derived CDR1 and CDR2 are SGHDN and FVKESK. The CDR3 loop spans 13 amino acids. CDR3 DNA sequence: TGTGCCAGCAGCCAATCCCTGAACACTGAAGCTTTCTTT. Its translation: CASSQSLNTEAFF.

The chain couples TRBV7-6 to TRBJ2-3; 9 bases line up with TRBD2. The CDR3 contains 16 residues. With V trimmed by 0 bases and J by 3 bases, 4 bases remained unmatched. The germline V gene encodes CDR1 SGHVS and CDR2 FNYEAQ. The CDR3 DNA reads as TGTGCCAGCAGCTTAGCGGCGGGAGGGTATACAGATACGCAGTATTTT. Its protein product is CASSLAAGGYTDTQYF.

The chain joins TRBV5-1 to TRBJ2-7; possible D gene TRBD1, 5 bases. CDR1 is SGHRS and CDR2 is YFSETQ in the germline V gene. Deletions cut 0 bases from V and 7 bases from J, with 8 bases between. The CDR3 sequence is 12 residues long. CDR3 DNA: TGCGCCAGCAGCTTGGATCAGGGAGAGCAGTACTTC. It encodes CASSLDQGEQYF.

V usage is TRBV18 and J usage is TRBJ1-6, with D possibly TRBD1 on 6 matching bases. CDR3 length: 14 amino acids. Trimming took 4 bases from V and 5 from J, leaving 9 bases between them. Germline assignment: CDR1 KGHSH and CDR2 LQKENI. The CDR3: CASSQDSNNSPLHF. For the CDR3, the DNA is TGTGCCAGCTCACAGGACAGTAATAATTCACCCCTCCACTTT.

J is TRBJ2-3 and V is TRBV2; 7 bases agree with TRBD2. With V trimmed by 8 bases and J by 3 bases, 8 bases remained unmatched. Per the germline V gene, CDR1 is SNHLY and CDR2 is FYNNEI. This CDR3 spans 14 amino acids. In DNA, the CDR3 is TGTGCCAGCGCCCTGGGGCGGGGGACAGATACGCAGTATTTT. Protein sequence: CASALGRGTDTQYF. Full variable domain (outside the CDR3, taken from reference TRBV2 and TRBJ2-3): EPEVTQTPSHQVTQMGQEVILRCVPISNHLYFYWYRQILGQKVEFLVSFYNNEISEKSEIFDDQFSVERPDGSNFTLKIRSTKLEDSAMYFCASALGRGTDTQYFGPGTRLTVL.

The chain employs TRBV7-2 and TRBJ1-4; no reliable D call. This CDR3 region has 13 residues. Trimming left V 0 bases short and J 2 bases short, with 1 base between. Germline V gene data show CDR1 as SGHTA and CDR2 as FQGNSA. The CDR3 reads CASSLATNEKLFF. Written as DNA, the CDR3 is TGTGCCAGCAGCTTAGCCACTAATGAAAAACTGTTTTTT.

The CDR3 reads CATSRTVAGGPGEQFF. CDR3 in DNA: TGTGCCACCAGCAGAACAGTAGCGGGGGGGCCGGGTGAGCAGTTCTTC. The rearrangement joins TRBV15 to TRBJ2-1; TRBD2 matches at 11 bases. The junction had 9 bases not matched to a gene; V was cut back by 2 bases and J by 9 bases. Per germline, CDR1 LNHNV and CDR2 YYDKDF (reference sequence). The CDR3 sequence is 16 residues long. The variable domain in full, completed from reference TRBV15 and TRBJ2-1, reads DAMVIQNPRYQVTQFGKPVTLSCSQTLNHNVMYWYQQKSSQAPKLLFHYYDKDFNNEADTPDNFQSRRPNTSFCFLDIRSPGLGDTAMYLCATSRTVAGGPGEQFFGPGTRLTVL.

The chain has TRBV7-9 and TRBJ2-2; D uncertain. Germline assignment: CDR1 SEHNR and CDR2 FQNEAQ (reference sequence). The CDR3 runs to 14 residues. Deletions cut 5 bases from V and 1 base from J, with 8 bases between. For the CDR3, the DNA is TGTGCCAGCAGCCCCCAAATGAACACCGGGGAGCTGTTTTTT. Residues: CASSPQMNTGELFF.

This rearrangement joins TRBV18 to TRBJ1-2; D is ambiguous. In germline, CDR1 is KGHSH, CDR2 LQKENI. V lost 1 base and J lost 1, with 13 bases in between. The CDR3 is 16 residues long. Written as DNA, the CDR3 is TGTGCCAGCTCACCACAACTTTTCAGCGATAACTATGGCTACACCTTC. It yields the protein CASSPQLFSDNYGYTF.